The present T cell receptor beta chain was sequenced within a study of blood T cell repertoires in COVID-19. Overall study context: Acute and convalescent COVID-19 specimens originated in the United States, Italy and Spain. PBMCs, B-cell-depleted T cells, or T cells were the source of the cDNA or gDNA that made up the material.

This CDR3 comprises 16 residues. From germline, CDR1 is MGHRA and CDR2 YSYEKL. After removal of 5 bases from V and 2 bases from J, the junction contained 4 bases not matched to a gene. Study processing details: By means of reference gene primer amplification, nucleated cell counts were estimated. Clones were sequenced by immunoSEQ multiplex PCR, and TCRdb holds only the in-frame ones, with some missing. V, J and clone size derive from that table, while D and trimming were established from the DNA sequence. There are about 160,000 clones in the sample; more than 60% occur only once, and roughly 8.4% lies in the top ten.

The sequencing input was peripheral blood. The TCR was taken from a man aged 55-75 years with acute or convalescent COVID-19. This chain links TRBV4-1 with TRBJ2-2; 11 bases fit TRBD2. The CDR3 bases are TGCGCCAGCAGCAAGACTAGCGGGGTTAACACCGGGGAGCTGTTTTTT. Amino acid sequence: CASSKTSGVNTGELFF.